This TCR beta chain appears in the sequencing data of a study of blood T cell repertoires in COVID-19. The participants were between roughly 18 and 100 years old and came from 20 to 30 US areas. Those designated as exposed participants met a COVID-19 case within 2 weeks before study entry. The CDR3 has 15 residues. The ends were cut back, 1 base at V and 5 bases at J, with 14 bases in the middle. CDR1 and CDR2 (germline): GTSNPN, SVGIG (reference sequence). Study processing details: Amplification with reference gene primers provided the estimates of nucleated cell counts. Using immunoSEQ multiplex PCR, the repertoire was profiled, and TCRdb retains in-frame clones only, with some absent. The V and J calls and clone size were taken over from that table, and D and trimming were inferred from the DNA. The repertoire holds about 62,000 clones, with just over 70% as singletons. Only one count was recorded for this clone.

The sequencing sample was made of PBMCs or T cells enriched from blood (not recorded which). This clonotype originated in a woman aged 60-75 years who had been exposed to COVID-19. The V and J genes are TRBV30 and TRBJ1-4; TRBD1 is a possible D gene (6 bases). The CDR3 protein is CAWSGSRGRNEKLFF. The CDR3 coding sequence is TGTGCCTGGAGTGGGTCCAGGGGACGAAATGAAAAACTGTTTTTT.